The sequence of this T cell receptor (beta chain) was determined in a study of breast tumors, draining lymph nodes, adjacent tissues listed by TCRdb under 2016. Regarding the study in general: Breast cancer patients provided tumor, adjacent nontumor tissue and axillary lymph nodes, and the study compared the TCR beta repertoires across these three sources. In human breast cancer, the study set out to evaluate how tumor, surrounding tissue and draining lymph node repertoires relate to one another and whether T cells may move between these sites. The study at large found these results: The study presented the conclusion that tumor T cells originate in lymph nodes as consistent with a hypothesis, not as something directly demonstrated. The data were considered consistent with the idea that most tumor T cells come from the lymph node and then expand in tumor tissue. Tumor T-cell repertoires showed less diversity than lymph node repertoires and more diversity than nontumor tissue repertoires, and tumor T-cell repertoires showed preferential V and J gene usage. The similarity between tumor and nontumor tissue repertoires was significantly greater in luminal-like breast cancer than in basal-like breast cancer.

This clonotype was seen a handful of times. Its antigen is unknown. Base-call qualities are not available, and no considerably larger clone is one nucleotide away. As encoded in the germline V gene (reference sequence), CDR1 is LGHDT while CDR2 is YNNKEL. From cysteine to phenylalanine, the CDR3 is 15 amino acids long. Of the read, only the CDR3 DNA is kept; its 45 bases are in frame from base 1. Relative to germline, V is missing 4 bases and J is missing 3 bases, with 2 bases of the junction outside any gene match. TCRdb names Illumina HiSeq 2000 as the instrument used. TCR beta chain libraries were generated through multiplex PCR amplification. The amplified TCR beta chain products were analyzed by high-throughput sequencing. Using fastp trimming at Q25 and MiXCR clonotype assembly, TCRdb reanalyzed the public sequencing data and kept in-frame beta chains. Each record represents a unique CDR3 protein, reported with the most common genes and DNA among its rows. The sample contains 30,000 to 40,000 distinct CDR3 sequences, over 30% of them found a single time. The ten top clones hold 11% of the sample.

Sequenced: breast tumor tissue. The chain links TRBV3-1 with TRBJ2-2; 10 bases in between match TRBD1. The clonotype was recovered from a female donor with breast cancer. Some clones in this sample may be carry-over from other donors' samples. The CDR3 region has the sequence CASSLGTGDTGELFF. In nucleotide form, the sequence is TGTGCCAGCAGCCTGGGGACAGGGGACACCGGGGAGCTGTTTTTT.